This T cell receptor (beta chain) is from a study of control samples from healthy donors and cancer patients. Clones were sequenced by immunoSEQ multiplex PCR, and TCRdb holds only the in-frame ones, with some missing. This table holds about 140,000 clones, roughly 94% found once. This CDR3 has 16 residues. The V end was cut by 7 bases, the J end by 2 bases, with 18 bases between. In germline, CDR1 is LNHDA, CDR2 SQIVND (reference sequence). Material for sequencing was blood. The clonotype comes from a middle-aged man in good health. This chain joins TRBV19 and TRBJ2-1; D is perhaps TRBD2 (5 bases). CDR3 sequence (DNA): TGTGCCAGTACCTACGTGGCGGGTGGGACCTACAATGAGCAGTTCTTC. Its protein product is CASTYVAGGTYNEQFF.